This T cell receptor (beta chain) was identified during a study of blood T cell repertoires in COVID-19 (dated by TCRdb to about 2020). In terms of the full investigation: The collaborator samples originated in the United States, Italy and Spain and spanned the acute and convalescent phases of COVID-19. A de-identified subject ID, COVID-19 status, age in years and sex were almost always included in the sample metadata. Samples came from the ongoing ImmuneRACE study (first 160 participants) plus 1,254 subjects from 6 global collaborators. Where available, HLA class I and class II types were obtained from metadata supplied by the sample provider rather than from assay-based typing. A freely available public database, intended as a resource for researchers studying the immune response to SARS-CoV-2, is where the repertoires were released. The prospective study material was composed of cDNA or gDNA derived from T cells, B-cell-depleted T cells, or PBMCs. Subjects who had been exposed to COVID-19, were actively infected with it, or had recovered from it provided the deeply sampled blood TCRbeta repertoires that made up the dataset. Overall results and qualifications from the work: The quantity of clinical and demographic metadata differed by source and by participant and was supplied without curation.

As for this clone: Its antigen is still unknown. The sample holds no much larger clone one base away, and base qualities are not on file.

At one collaborating source in Seattle, patients were enrolled during active infection and were followed longitudinally through the course of disease. Collaborating institutions collected whole blood in K2EDTA tubes following their own protocols. For TCRbeta analysis, collaborators shipped samples as frozen whole blood, isolated PBMCs, or DNA extracted from either of those sample types. Including the terminal cysteine and phenylalanine, the CDR3 comprises 13 residues. Only the CDR3 DNA is retained, 39 bases long and in frame from the first base. Trimming takes 5 bases from V and 4 bases from J, and the germline ends sit 9 bases apart. Sequences MDHEN (CDR1) and SYDVKM (CDR2) are obtained from the germline V gene. The immunoSEQ Assay, a bias-controlled multiplex PCR, was used to amplify TCRbeta CDR3 regions from genomic DNA. As for the original processing: The number of nucleated cells in each sample was estimated by amplification of reference gene primers within the assay. To quantify the absolute abundance of each unique TCRbeta CDR3 rearrangement, sequence reads were collapsed and filtered. Productive Simpson clonality was computed per sample as the square root of Simpson's diversity index over productive rearrangements. The source is immuneACCESS, and TCRdb retained only in-frame sequences with V and J called. Part of the clones is not carried over; for the studies checked, unresolved V genes explain less than half of this, and the remainder is unexplained. Clone size and the V and J calls come from that table; the DNA yielded D and trimming. The sample table lists a few hundred thousand clones, more than 85% of them with a count of one. The leading ten clones occupy around 9.6% of the sample.

The material sequenced was peripheral blood. This clonotype originated in a woman aged 45-59 years with COVID-19, enrolled during active disease. The sequence is built from TRBV28 and TRBJ2-1, and possibly TRBD1, on 5 matching bases. The CDR3 loop reads CASSTDRYNEQFF. The DNA reads TGTGCCAGCAGTACAGACAGATACAATGAGCAGTTCTTC.